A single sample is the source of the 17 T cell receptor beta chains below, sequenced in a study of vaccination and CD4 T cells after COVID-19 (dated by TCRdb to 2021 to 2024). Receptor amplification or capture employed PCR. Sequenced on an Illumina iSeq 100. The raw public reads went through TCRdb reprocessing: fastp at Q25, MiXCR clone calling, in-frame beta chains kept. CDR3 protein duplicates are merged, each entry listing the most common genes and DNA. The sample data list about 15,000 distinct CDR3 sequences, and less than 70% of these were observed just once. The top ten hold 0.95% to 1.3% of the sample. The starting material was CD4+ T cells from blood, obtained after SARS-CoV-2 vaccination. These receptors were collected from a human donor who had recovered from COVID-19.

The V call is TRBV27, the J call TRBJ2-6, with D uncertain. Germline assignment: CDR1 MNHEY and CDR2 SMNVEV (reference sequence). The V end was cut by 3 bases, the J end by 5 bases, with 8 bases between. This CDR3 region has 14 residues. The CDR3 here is CASSFTGWANVLTF. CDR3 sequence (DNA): TGTGCCAGCAGTTTCACGGGCTGGGCCAACGTCCTGACTTTC.

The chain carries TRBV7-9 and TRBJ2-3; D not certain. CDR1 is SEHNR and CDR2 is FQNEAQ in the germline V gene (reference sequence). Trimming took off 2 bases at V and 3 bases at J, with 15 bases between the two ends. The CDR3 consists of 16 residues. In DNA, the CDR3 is TGTGCCAGCAGCTTAATTAGGTGGGCTGGAACAGATACGCAGTATTTT. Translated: CASSLIRWAGTDTQYF.

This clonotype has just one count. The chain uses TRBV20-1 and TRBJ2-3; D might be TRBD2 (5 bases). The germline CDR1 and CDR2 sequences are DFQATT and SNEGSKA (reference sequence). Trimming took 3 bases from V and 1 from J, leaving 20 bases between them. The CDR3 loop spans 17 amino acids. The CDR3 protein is CSASGRALGAGTDTQYF. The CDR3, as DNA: TGCAGTGCTAGCGGCCGGGCTTTAGGAGCGGGCACAGATACGCAGTATTTT.

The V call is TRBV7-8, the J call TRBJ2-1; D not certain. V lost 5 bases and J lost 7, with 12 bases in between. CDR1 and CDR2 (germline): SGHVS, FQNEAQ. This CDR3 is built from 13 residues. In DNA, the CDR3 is TGTGCCAGCAGCCCCCATACGCTAAATGAGCAGTTCTTC. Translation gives CASSPHTLNEQFF.

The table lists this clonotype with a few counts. The CDR3 DNA reads TGCAGTGCTAGAGATATTTCCGGAATCCAAGAGACCCAGTACTTC. Protein: CSARDISGIQETQYF. This sequence joins TRBV20-1 and TRBJ2-5; D gene uncertain. Looked up from germline, CDR1 is DFQATT and CDR2 is SNEGSKA (reference sequence). The germline V and J ends were trimmed by 0 bases and 1 base, with 12 bases remaining between them. The CDR3 totals 15 residues.

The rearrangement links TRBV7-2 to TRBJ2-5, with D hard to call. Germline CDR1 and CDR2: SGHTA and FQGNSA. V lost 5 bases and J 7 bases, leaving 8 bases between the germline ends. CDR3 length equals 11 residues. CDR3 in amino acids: CASSALGTQYF. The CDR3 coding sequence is TGTGCCAGCAGCGCTTTGGGGACCCAGTACTTC. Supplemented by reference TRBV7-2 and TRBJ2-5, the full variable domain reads GAGVSQSPSNKVTEKGKDVELRCDPISGHTALYWYRQSLGQGLEFLIYFQGNSAPDKSGLPSDRFSAERTGGSVSTLTIQRTQQEDSAVYLCASSALGTQYFGPGTRLLVL.

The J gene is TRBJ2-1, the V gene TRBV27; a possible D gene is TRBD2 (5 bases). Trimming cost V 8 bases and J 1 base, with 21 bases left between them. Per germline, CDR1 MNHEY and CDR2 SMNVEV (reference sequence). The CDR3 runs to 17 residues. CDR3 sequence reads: CASYRGRSALSYNEQFF. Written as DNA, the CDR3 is TGTGCCAGCTATCGGGGTCGGTCTGCCCTTTCCTACAATGAGCAGTTCTTC.

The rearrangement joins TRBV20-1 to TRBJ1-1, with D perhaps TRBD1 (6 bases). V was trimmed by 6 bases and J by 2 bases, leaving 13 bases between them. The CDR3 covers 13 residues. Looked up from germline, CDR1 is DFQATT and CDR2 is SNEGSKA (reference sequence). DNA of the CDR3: TGCAGTGCAGCTGGACAGAGAAACACTGAAGCTTTCTTT. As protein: CSAAGQRNTEAFF.

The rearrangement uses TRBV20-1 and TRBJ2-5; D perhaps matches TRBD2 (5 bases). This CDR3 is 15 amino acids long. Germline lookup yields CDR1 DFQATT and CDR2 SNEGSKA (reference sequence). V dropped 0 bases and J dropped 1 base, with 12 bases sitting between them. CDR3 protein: CSAREGSAAQETQYF. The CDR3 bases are TGCAGTGCTAGAGAGGGGAGCGCAGCCCAAGAGACCCAGTACTTC.

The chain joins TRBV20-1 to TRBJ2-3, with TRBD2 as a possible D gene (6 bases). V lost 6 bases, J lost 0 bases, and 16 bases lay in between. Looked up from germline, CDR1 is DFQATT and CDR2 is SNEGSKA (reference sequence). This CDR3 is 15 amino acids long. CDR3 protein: CSARDFTFSTDTQYF. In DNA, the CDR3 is TGCAGTGCCAGGGACTTCACCTTTAGCACAGATACGCAGTATTTT.

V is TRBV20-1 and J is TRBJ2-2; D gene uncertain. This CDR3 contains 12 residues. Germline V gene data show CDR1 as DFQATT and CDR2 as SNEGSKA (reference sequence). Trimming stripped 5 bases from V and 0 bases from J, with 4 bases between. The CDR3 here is CSAATNTGELFF. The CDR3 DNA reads TGCAGTGCTGCTACGAACACCGGGGAGCTGTTTTTT.

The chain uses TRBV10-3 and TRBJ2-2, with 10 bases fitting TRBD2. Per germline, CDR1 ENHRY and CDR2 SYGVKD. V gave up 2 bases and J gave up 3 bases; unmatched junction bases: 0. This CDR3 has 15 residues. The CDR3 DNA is TGTGCCATCAGTGAGAGCGGGAGGGACACCGGGGAGCTGTTTTTT. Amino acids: CAISESGRDTGELFF.

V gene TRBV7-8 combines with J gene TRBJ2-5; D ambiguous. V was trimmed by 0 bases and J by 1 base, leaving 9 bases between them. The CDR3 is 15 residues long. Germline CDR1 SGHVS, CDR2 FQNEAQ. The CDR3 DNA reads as TGTGCCAGCAGCTTAGCGGGATTCCGCCAAGAGACCCAGTACTTC. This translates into CASSLAGFRQETQYF.

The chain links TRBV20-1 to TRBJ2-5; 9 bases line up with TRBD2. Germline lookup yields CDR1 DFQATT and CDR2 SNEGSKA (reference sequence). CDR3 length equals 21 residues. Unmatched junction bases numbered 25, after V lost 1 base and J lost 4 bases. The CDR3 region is CSARAHRWGSGRNRFSETQYF. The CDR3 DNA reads TGCAGTGCTAGAGCCCATAGATGGGGTAGCGGGAGAAACCGCTTTTCAGAGACCCAGTACTTC.

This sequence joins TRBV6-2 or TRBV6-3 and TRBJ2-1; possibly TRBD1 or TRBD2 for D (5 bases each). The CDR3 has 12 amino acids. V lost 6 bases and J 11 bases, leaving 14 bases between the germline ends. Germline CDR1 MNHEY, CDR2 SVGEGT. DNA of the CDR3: TGTGCCAGCAGCACCCCCGGGGCTCAGCAGTTCTTC. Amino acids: CASSTPGAQQFF.

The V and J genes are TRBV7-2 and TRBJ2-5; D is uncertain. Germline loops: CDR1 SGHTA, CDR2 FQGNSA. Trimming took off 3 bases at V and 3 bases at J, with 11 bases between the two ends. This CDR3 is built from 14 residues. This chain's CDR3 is CASSFVGGKETQYF. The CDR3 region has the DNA TGTGCCAGCAGCTTTGTCGGCGGCAAAGAGACCCAGTACTTC.

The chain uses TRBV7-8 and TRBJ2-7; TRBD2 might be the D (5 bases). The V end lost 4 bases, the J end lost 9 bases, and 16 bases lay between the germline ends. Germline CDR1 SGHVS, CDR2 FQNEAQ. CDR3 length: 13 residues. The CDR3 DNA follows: TGTGCCAGCAGCTCCCCCTTTAGAGGAGGGCAGTACTTC. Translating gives CASSSPFRGGQYF. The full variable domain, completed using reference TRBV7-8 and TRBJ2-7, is GAGVSQSPRYKVAKRGQDVALRCDPISGHVSLFWYQQALGQGPEFLTYFQNEAQLDKSGLPSDRFFAERPEGSVSTLKIQRTQQEDSAVYLCASSSPFRGGQYFGPGTRLTVT.